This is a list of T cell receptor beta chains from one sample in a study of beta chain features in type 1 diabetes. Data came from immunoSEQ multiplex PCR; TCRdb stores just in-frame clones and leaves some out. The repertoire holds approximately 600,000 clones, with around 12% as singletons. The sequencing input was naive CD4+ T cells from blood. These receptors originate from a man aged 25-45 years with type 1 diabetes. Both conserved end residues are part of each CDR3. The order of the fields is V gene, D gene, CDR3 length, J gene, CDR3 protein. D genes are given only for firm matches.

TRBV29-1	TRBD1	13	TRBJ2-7	CSVFRDRGAEQYF
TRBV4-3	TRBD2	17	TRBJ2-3	CASSQELAGPARGTQYF
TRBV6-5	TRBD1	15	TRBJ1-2	CASSKTGESEKGYTF
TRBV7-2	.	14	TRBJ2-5	CASSYRRTQETQYF
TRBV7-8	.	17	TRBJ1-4	CASSLAGYRPLNEKLFF
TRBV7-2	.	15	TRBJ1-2	CASSLASGQLYGYTF
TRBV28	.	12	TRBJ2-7	CANPSEGGEQYF
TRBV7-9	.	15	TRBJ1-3	CASSLVVFSGNTIYF
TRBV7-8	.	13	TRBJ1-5	CASSFDQKKPQHF
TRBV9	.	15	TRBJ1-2	CASSAGDTPNYGYTF
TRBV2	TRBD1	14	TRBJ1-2	CASSGQGGTYGYTF
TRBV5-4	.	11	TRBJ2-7	CASSSSYEQYF
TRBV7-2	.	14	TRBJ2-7	CASSVGTAAYEQYF
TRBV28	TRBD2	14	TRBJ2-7	CASSQFGTSGGPNF
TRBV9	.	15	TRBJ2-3	CASSVVQGWGDTQYF
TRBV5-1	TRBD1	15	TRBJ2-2	CASSRDRGVTGELFF
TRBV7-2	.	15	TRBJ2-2	CASSSLGHFTGELFF
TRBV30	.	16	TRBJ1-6	CAWSVQGSSYNSPLHF